Below are 11 T cell receptor beta chains sequenced from a single sample in a study of T cell responses to AZD1222 COVID-19 vaccine. The protocol was immunoSEQ multiplex PCR, while the TCRdb copy is restricted to in-frame clones and leaves out a portion. The profile shows roughly 100,000 clones, about 89% of them singletons. The sample was peripheral blood, taken 28 days after the second AZD1222 dose. Every receptor here comes from an adult who received the AZD1222 COVID-19 vaccine.

This rearrangement joins TRBV10-3 to TRBJ2-7, with a weak D call TRBD1 (6 bases). CDR1 ENHRY and CDR2 SYGVKD come from the germline V gene. Trimming left V 6 bases short and J 11 bases short, with 14 bases between. This CDR3 is 11 amino acids long. CDR3 sequence reads: CAISTGWEEYF. DNA of the CDR3: TGTGCCATCAGCACAGGGTGGGAAGAGTACTTC.

The genes are TRBV5-6 and TRBJ2-7; D unresolved. Germline CDR1 reads SGHDT; CDR2 reads YYEEEE. V lost 1 base and J 5 bases, leaving 10 bases between the germline ends. This CDR3 contains 13 residues. CDR3 sequence (DNA): TGTGCCAGCAGCTTGCCGCGAAATCACGAGCAGTACTTC. This sequence encodes CASSLPRNHEQYF. The full variable domain, completed using reference TRBV5-6 and TRBJ2-7, is DAGVTQSPTHLIKTRGQQVTLRCSPKSGHDTVSWYQQALGQGPQFIFQYYEEEERQRGNFPDRFSGHQFPNYSSELNVNALLLGDSALYLCASSLPRNHEQYFGPGTRLTVT.

The chain links TRBV27 to TRBJ2-7; D unresolved. The V end lost 6 bases, the J end lost 6 bases, and 15 bases lay between the germline ends. Germline assignment: CDR1 MNHEY and CDR2 SMNVEV (reference sequence). CDR3 length equals 13 residues. CDR3 nucleotide sequence: TGTGCCAGCAGGGTTCTAGGGTATGGCGAGCAGTACTTC. As protein: CASRVLGYGEQYF.

This rearrangement joins TRBV5-1 to TRBJ2-1; TRBD1 or TRBD2 may be the D gene (5 bases each). V lost 0 bases to trimming and J lost 4 bases, with 11 bases between them. CDR1 and CDR2 (germline): SGHRS, YFSETQ. The CDR3 sequence is 15 residues long. The CDR3 reads CASSLADGAYNEQFF. DNA for the CDR3: TGCGCCAGCAGCTTGGCCGACGGGGCTTACAATGAGCAGTTCTTC. The full variable domain, rest sourced from reference TRBV5-1 and TRBJ2-1, is KAGVTQTPRYLIKTRGQQVTLSCSPISGHRSVSWYQQTPGQGLQFLFEYFSETQRNKGNFPGRFSGRQFSNSRSEMNVSTLELGDSALYLCASSLADGAYNEQFFGPGTRLTVL.

V and J are TRBV5-8 and TRBJ2-3, with D perhaps TRBD1 (6 bases). This CDR3 spans 15 amino acids. The germline V gene encodes CDR1 SGHTS and CDR2 YDEGEE. V shed 0 bases and J shed 0 bases, with 8 bases lying between them. CDR3 protein: CASSLEGVSTDTQYF. DNA for the CDR3: TGTGCCAGCAGCTTGGAGGGGGTTAGCACAGATACGCAGTATTTT.

The J gene is TRBJ2-5, the V gene TRBV7-2; no clear D gene. Germline loops: CDR1 SGHTA, CDR2 FQGNSA. The CDR3 consists of 14 residues. The V and J ends lost 5 bases and 5 bases respectively, with 15 bases between them. CDR3 amino acids: CASSEPFLQETQYF. The CDR3 nucleotides read TGTGCCAGCAGCGAACCTTTCTTACAGGAGACCCAGTACTTC.

The CDR3 loop is CASSQIRDSHEKLFF. The CDR3 nucleotides read TGTGCCAGCAGTCAAATCAGGGACAGTCATGAAAAACTGTTTTTT. The chain has TRBV27 and TRBJ1-4, with 7 positions matching TRBD1. Losses at the gene ends were 5 bases for V and 6 bases for J; bases not matched to a gene: 9. The germline V gene encodes CDR1 MNHEY and CDR2 SMNVEV (reference sequence). This CDR3 spans 15 amino acids.

The sample holds a few counts of this clone. The chain carries TRBV12-3 or TRBV12-4 and TRBJ2-6; 8 bases map to TRBD2. Trimming removed 6 bases from V and 9 bases from J; junction bases left unmatched: 4. The CDR3 is 13 amino acids. The CDR3 sequence: CASRSGTSNVLTF. The CDR3 DNA reads TGTGCCAGCAGGTCCGGGACTAGCAACGTCCTGACTTTC.

This clone was counted once. The rearrangement uses TRBV7-2 and TRBJ2-7; 8 bases map to TRBD2. Germline CDR1 and CDR2: SGHTA and FQGNSA. The CDR3 is 14 amino acids. With 1 base clipped from V and 5 bases from J, the junction kept 4 bases outside the gene matches. In DNA form, the CDR3 reads TGTGCCAGCAGCTTAGGAGGGACTAGGAACGAGCAGTACTTC. As protein: CASSLGGTRNEQYF. The full variable domain, in which reference TRBV7-2 and TRBJ2-7 provide the parts outside the CDR3, is GAGVSQSPSNKVTEKGKDVELRCDPISGHTALYWYRQSLGQGLEFLIYFQGNSAPDKSGLPSDRFSAERTGGSVSTLTIQRTQQEDSAVYLCASSLGGTRNEQYFGPGTRLTVT.

The chain couples TRBV25-1 to TRBJ2-3; D is unresolved. The CDR3 length is 14 residues. The V gene's germline CDR1 is MGHDK and CDR2 SYGVNS. The V and J ends lost 3 bases and 6 bases respectively, with 13 bases between them. CDR3 loop: CASSDDLSPDTQYF. The CDR3 bases are TGTGCCAGCAGTGATGATCTATCCCCCGATACGCAGTATTTT.

The chain links TRBV30 to TRBJ1-2; 8 bases agree with TRBD1. Germline CDR1 GTSNPN, CDR2 SVGIG (reference sequence). CDR3 length: 14 residues. The V segment lost 4 bases and the J segment 0 bases; nucleotides outside the gene matches: 4. The CDR3 here is CAWTGTGANYGYTF. The CDR3 DNA sequence: TGTGCCTGGACTGGGACAGGAGCTAACTATGGCTACACCTTC.